Listed here is a single TCR beta chain. Clones were read by immunoSEQ multiplex PCR, and TCRdb kept only the in-frame ones, dropping some. The sample has about 83,000 clones, 91% seen once; the top ten hold roughly 3.5%. The data originate from a study of T cell changes during pregnancy in multiple sclerosis. The clonotype comes from a female donor in good health, serving as a control in a pregnancy study. Some clones in this sample may be carry-over from other donors' samples. The sample consisted of PBMCs, taken in the first trimester of pregnancy.

Written as DNA, the CDR3 is TGCGCCCGAGATCCTATAGCGGGACGCGAAACGACAAGCTCCTACAATGAGCAGTTCTTC. Translating it yields CARDPIAGRETTSSYNEQFF. This chain joins TRBV10-1 and TRBJ2-1; 8 bases fit TRBD2. Germline lookup yields CDR1 WNHNN and CDR2 SYGVQD (reference sequence). Trimming took 11 bases from V and 0 from J; bases not matched to a gene: 24. There are 20 residues in the CDR3.